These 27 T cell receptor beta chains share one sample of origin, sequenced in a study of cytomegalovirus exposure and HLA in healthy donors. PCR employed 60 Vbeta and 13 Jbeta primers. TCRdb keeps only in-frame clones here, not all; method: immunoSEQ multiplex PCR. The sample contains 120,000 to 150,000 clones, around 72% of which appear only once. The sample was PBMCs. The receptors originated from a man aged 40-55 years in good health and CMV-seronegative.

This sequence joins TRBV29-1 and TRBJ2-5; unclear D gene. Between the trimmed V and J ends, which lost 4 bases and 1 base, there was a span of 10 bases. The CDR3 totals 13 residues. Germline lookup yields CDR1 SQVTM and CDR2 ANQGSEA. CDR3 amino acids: CSVANLGQETQYF. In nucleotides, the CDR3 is TGCAGCGTTGCCAACCTAGGCCAAGAGACCCAGTACTTC.

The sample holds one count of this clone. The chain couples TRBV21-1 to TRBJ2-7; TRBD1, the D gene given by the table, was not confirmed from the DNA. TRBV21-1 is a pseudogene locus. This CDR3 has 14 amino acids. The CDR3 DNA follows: TGTGCCAGCAGCAAGGTCAGGGCTATCTACGAGCAGTACTTC. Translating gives CASSKVRAIYEQYF.

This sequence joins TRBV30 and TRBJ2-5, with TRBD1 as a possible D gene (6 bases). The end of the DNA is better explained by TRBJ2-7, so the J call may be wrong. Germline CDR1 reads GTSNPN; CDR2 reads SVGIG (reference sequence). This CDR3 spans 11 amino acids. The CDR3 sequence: CAWSNRDEQYF. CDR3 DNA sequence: TGTGCCTGGAGTAACAGGGACGAGCAGTACTTC.

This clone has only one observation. The CDR3: CASSSRTSGFNEQFF. The CDR3 coding sequence is TGTGCCAGCAGCTCCCGGACTAGCGGGTTTAATGAGCAGTTCTTC. This chain links TRBV7-2 with TRBJ2-1; 11 bases fit TRBD2. J lost 7 bases, V lost 4 bases, and 6 bases had no gene match. The CDR3 extends over 15 amino acids. In germline, CDR1 is SGHTA, CDR2 FQGNSA.

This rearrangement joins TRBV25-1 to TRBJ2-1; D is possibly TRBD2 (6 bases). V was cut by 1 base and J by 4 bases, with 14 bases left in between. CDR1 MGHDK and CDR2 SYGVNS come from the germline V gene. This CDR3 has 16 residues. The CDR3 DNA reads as TGTGCCAGCAGTGAATTTGGGGCAGGGAGGTACAATGAGCAGTTCTTC. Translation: CASSEFGAGRYNEQFF.

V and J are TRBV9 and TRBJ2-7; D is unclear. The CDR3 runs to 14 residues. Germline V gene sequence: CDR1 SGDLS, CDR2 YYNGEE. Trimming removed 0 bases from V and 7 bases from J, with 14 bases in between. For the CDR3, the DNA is TGTGCCAGCAGCGTAGATCCAGCGCCCACAGAGCAGTACTTC. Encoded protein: CASSVDPAPTEQYF.

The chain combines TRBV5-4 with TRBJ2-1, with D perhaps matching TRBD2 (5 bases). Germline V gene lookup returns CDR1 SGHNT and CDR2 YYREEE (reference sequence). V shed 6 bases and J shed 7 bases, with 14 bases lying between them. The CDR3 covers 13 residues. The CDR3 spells CASINRGSNEQFF. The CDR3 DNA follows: TGTGCCAGCATCAACCGAGGGTCAAATGAGCAGTTCTTC.

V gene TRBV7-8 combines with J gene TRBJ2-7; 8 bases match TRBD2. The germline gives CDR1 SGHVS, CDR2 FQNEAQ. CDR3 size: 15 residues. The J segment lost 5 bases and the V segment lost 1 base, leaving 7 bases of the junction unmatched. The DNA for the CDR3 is TGTGCCAGCAGCTTAGTACCCGGGGGGGGGAACGAGCAGTACTTC. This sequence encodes CASSLVPGGGNEQYF.

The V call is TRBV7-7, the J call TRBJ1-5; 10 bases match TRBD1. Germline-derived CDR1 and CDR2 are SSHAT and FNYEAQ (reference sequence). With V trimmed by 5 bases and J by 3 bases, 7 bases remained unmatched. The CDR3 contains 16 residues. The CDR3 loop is CASSLGTGVANQPQHF. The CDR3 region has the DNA TGTGCCAGCAGCCTTGGGACAGGGGTTGCCAATCAGCCCCAGCATTTT.

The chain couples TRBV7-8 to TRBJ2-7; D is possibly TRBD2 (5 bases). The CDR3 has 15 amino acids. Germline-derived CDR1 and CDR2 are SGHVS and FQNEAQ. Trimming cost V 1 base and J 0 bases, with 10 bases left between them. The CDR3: CASSLGSGSSYEQYF. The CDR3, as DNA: TGTGCCAGCAGCTTAGGGTCGGGGAGCTCCTACGAGCAGTACTTC.

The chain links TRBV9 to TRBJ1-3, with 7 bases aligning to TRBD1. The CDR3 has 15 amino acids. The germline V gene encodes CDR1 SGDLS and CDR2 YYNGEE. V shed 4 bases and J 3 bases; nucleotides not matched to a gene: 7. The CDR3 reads CASSPGQSDGNTIYF. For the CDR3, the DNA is TGTGCCAGCAGCCCGGGACAGAGTGATGGAAACACCATATATTTT.

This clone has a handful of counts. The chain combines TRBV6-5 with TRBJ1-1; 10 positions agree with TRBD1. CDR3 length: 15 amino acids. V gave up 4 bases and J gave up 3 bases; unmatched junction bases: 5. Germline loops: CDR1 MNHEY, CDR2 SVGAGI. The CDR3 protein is CASSLYGQGDTEAFF. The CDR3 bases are TGTGCCAGCAGTTTATACGGACAGGGGGACACTGAAGCTTTCTTT.

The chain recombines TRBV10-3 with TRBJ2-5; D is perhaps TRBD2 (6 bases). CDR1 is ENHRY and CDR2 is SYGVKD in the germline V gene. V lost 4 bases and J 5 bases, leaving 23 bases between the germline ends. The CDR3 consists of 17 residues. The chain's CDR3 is CAISVPGTGSPGETQYF. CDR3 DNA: TGTGCCATCAGTGTGCCCGGGACTGGCAGCCCGGGGGAGACCCAGTACTTC.

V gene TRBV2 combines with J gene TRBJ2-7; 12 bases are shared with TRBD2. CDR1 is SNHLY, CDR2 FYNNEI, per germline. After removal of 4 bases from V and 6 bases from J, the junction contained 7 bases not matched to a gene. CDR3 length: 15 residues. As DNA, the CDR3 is TGTGCCAGCAGTGCAAATCTAGCGGGGGGGCGCGAGCAGTACTTC. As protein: CASSANLAGGREQYF. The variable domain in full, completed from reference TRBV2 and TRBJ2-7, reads EPEVTQTPSHQVTQMGQEVILRCVPISNHLYFYWYRQILGQKVEFLVSFYNNEISEKSEIFDDQFSVERPDGSNFTLKIRSTKLEDSAMYFCASSANLAGGREQYFGPGTRLTVT.

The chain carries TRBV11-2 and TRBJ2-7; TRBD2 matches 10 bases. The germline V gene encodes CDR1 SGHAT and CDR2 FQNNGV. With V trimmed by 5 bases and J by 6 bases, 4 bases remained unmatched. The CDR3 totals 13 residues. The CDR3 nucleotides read TGTGCCAGCAGCCAACTAGCGGGGAGCGAGCAGTACTTC. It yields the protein CASSQLAGSEQYF.

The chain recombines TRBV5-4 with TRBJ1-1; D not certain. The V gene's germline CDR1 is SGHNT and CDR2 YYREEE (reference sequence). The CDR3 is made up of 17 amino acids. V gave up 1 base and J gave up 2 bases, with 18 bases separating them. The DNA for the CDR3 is TGTGCCAGCAGCTTGCTTCCGGGTCCGAGGATCAACACTGAAGCTTTCTTT. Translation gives CASSLLPGPRINTEAFF.

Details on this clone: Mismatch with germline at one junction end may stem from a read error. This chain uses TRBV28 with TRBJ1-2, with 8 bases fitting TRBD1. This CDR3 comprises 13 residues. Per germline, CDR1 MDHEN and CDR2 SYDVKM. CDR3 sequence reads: CASTDRGDYGYPF. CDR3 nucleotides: TGTGCCTCCACAGACAGGGGCGATTATGGCTACCCCTTC.

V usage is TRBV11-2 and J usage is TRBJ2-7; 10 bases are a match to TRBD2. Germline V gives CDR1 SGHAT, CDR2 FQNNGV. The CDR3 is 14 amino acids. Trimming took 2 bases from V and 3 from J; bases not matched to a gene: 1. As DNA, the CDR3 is TGTGCCAGCAGCTTAACTAGCGGGGACTACGAGCAGTACTTC. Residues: CASSLTSGDYEQYF.

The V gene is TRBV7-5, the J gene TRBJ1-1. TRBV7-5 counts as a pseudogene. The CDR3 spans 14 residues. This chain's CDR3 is CVRSLSEEVTEAFF. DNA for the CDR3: TGTGTCAGAAGCTTATCCGAGGAGGTCACTGAAGCTTTCTTT.

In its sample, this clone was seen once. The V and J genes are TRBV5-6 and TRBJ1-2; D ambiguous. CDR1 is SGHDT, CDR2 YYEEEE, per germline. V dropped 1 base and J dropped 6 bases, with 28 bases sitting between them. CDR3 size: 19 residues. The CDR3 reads CASSLFVTRKPGGINGYTF. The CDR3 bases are TGTGCCAGCAGCTTGTTTGTTACCAGAAAACCTGGCGGAATCAATGGCTACACCTTC. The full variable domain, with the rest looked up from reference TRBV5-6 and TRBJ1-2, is DAGVTQSPTHLIKTRGQQVTLRCSPKSGHDTVSWYQQALGQGPQFIFQYYEEEERQRGNFPDRFSGHQFPNYSSELNVNALLLGDSALYLCASSLFVTRKPGGINGYTFGSGTRLTVV.

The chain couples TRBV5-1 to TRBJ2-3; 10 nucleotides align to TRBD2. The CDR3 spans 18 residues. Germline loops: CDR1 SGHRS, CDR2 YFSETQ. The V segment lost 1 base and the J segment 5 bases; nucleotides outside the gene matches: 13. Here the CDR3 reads CASSLWGLAGDRGDTQYF. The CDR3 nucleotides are TGCGCCAGCAGCTTGTGGGGTCTAGCGGGAGATCGTGGAGATACGCAGTATTTT.

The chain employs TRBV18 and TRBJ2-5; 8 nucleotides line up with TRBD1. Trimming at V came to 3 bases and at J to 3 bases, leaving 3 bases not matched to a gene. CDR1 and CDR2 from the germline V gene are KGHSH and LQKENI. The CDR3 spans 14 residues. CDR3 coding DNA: TGTGCCAGCTCACCGGACAGGGTGAAAGAGACCCAGTACTTC. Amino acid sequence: CASSPDRVKETQYF.

The CDR3 bases are TGTGCCAGCAGTGAAATAGGCAGGGGACCTTACGAGCAGTACTTC. Translating gives CASSEIGRGPYEQYF. This chain joins TRBV6-1 and TRBJ2-7; D perhaps matches TRBD1 (6 bases). In germline, CDR1 is MNHNS, CDR2 SASEGT. The CDR3 has 15 residues. V lost 2 bases to trimming and J lost 4 bases, with 15 bases between them.

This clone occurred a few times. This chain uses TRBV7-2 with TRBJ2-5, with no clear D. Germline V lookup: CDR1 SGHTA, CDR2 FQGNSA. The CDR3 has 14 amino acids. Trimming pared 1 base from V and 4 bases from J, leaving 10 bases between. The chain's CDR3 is CASSLVLGGETQYF. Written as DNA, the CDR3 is TGTGCCAGCAGCTTAGTCCTAGGTGGAGAGACCCAGTACTTC.

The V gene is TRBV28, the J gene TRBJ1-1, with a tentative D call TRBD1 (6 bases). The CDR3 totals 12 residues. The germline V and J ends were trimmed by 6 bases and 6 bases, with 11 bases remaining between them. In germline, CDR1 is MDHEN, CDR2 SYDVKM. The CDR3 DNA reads TGTGCCAGCAGGGCAAACAGGGCTGAAGCTTTCTTT. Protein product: CASRANRAEAFF.

The CDR3 DNA sequence: TGTGCCAGCAGCCCCGTAGACAGGGGGTTTTACGAGCAGTACTTC. Translation gives CASSPVDRGFYEQYF. The chain is built from TRBV7-8 and TRBJ2-7; the match to TRBD1 covers 9 bases. CDR3 length equals 15 residues. V was clipped by 5 bases and J by 4 bases; unmatched bases: 9. Germline CDR1 and CDR2: SGHVS and FQNEAQ.

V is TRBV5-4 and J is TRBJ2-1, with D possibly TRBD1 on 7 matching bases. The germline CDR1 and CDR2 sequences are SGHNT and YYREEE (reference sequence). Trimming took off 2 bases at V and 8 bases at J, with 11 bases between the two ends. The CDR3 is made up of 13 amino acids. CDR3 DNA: TGTGCCAGCAGCTTAATCAGGGGGGATGAGCAGTTCTTC. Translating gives CASSLIRGDEQFF.